This T cell receptor (beta chain) was sequenced during a study of tissue T cells after allogeneic stem cell transplantation. Findings and limits, study-wide: Alloreactivity or antigen specificity of tissue TCRs was not determined; some clones might be host cells. In patients and mice, blood and spleen missed much of tissue repertoire.

Assay used: immunoSEQ multiplex PCR; TCRdb lists only in-frame clones, some missing. In the table there are 1,200 to 1,500 clones, over 70% of which are singletons. Per the germline V gene, CDR1 is SEHNR and CDR2 is FQNEAQ (reference sequence). With 3 bases removed from V and 5 bases from J, the gap between germline ends came to 10 bases. The CDR3 sequence is 14 residues long. A word on this clone: Its specificity is unknown.

The sample was spleen tissue, taken at autopsy. This sequence was found in a male patient between 40 and 69 years old with steroid-refractory graft-versus-host disease after an allogeneic stem cell transplant. Part of the T cells may come from the graft donor. The V and J genes are TRBV7-9 and TRBJ1-4; D remains unclear. CDR3 sequence reads: CASSFRTGNEKLFF. DNA for the CDR3: TGTGCCAGCAGCTTTAGGACGGGGAATGAAAAACTGTTTTTT.